The 8 T cell receptor beta chains in this list originate from one sample, sequenced in a study of T cells after yellow fever vaccination. TCRdb analysed the 5' RACE reads with MiXCR anew, one entry per CDR3 protein. The repertoire has 610,000 or so distinct CDR3 sequences, 12% of them found once; the top ten carry 15%. The sample here was PBMCs, taken on the day of the yellow fever booster vaccination. All receptors derive from a man aged 25-45 years who received the YFV17D yellow fever vaccine.

The chain employs TRBV29-1 and TRBJ2-1, with 11 bases lining up with TRBD1. The V and J ends lost 4 bases and 5 bases, in that order; junction bases with no gene match: 4. CDR1 is SQVTM, CDR2 ANQGSEA, per germline. The CDR3 is made up of 14 amino acids. This CDR3 is CSVVPGQGDNEQFF. As DNA, the CDR3 is TGCAGCGTTGTCCCGGGACAGGGGGACAATGAGCAGTTCTTC.

The chain has TRBV2 and TRBJ2-3; the D gene is possibly TRBD2 (6 bases). The germline V gene has CDR1 SNHLY and CDR2 FYNNEI. The CDR3 runs 15 residues. Trimming left V 6 bases short and J 3 bases short, with 16 bases between. The chain's CDR3 is CASRRELPKTDTQYF. The CDR3 DNA is TGTGCCAGCAGACGGGAGCTACCCAAGACAGATACGCAGTATTTT.

A few counts support this clonotype. The chain uses TRBV11-1 and TRBJ2-1; TRBD2 matches at 9 bases. J was trimmed by 5 bases and V by 4 bases; bases with no gene match: 15. Germline V gives CDR1 SGHAT, CDR2 FQDESV (reference sequence). The CDR3 loop spans 18 amino acids. CDR3 sequence (DNA): TGTGCCAGCAGCTCACCACGCGGGGCTAGCGGGATTCACAATGAGCAGTTCTTC. Its translation is CASSSPRGASGIHNEQFF.

This chain links TRBV29-1 with TRBJ2-5; D could derive from TRBD1 or TRBD2 (5 bases each). V lost 3 bases and J lost 9, with 17 bases in between. Germline CDR1 and CDR2: SQVTM and ANQGSEA. The CDR3 is 13 residues long. CDR3 DNA: TGCAGCGTTGATGGTAGAGGGACGAAGGCCCAGTACTTC. Its protein product is CSVDGRGTKAQYF.

The table lists this clonotype with a few counts. The J gene is TRBJ2-2, the V gene TRBV7-2; 8 bases match TRBD1. V dropped 3 bases and J dropped 7; count of bases not matched to a gene: 10. Looked up from germline, CDR1 is SGHTA and CDR2 is FQGNSA. The CDR3 spans 16 residues. The CDR3 DNA sequence: TGTGCCAGCAGCTTCCGTGCGTCAGGGGGCGGCGGGGAGCTGTTTTTT. It is translated as CASSFRASGGGGELFF.

The chain carries TRBV6-5 and TRBJ2-7; the match to TRBD2 covers 10 bases. Germline V lookup: CDR1 MNHEY, CDR2 SVGAGI. Trimming at V came to 2 bases and at J to 6 bases, leaving 4 bases not matched to a gene. The CDR3 extends over 14 amino acids. The CDR3 sequence is CASSYSLAGAEQYF. CDR3 DNA: TGTGCCAGCAGTTACAGCCTAGCGGGAGCCGAGCAGTACTTC.

The rearrangement joins TRBV4-3 to TRBJ2-1; a weak D match, TRBD1 (5 bases). V lost 0 bases and J 3 bases, leaving 15 bases between the germline ends. The germline V gene encodes CDR1 LGHNA and CDR2 YSLEER. The CDR3 spans 17 residues. The CDR3 here is CASSQEGRTPLYNEQFF. CDR3 sequence (DNA): TGCGCCAGCAGCCAAGAAGGAAGGACACCTCTCTACAATGAGCAGTTCTTC.

This clonotype was found a few times. V gene TRBV20-1 combines with J gene TRBJ2-3, with 13 bases identical to TRBD2. The CDR3 has 18 amino acids. Trimming removed 0 bases from V and 0 bases from J; junction bases left unmatched: 6. Per germline, CDR1 DFQATT and CDR2 SNEGSKA (reference sequence). The CDR3: CSARDLGLAGTSTDTQYF. Here the CDR3 DNA reads TGCAGTGCTAGAGATTTGGGACTAGCGGGGACTAGCACAGATACGCAGTATTTT.